Listed below are T cell receptor beta chains from one sample, sequenced in a study of blood T cell repertoires in COVID-19. The repertoire was sequenced with immunoSEQ multiplex PCR; TCRdb's copy has only in-frame clones and lacks some. This sample yields hundreds of thousands of clones, of which 80% to 90% are seen a single time; approximately 9% belongs to the top ten. The sequenced sample consisted of peripheral blood. The receptors shown here come from a woman between 45 and 65 years old who had recovered from COVID-19. CDR3s include the opening cysteine and the closing phenylalanine or tryptophan. D genes are given only for firm matches. For some rows the clone size is stated as once, few or many, or as a class when expanded; others skip it.

d_gene	abundance	v_gene	j_gene	CDR3aa	CDR3nt
-	few	TRBV27	TRBJ2-7	CASSLHGRRSYEQYF	TGTGCCAGCAGTCTCCATGGGAGGAGATCCTACGAGCAGTACTTC
TRBD1	-	TRBV28	TRBJ1-2	CASSLIIGQGGRGNYGYTF	TGTGCCAGCAGTTTAATTATAGGACAGGGCGGAAGGGGAAACTATGGCTACACCTTC
TRBD1	-	TRBV18	TRBJ2-7	CASSPRTGTLYEQYF	TGTGCCAGCTCACCTAGGACAGGTACCCTCTACGAGCAGTACTTC
TRBD2	-	TRBV6-5	TRBJ2-2	CASSYSAGGPGGELFF	TGTGCCAGCAGTTACTCTGCGGGGGGGCCCGGCGGGGAGCTGTTTTTT
TRBD1	-	TRBV4-3	TRBJ1-6	CASSLLGAGGNSPLHF	TGCGCCAGCAGCCTCTTGGGGGCAGGGGGGAATTCACCCCTCCACTTT
-	-	TRBV30	TRBJ1-5	CAWSLLEGQPQHF	TGTGCCTGGAGTCTCCTGGAGGGTCAGCCCCAGCATTTT
TRBD2	-	TRBV3-1/TRBV3-2	TRBJ2-7	CASSQGGGQYF	TGTGCCAGCAGCCAAGGGGGGGGGCAGTACTTC
-	many	TRBV25-1	TRBJ1-4	CASSEGGGRENEKLFF	TGTGCCAGCAGTGAGGGGGGTGGTCGGGAGAATGAAAAACTGTTTTTT
-	-	TRBV30	TRBJ1-2	CAWSVQATNYGYTF	TGTGCCTGGAGTGTACAGGCGACTAACTATGGCTACACCTTC
-	-	TRBV4-3	TRBJ2-7	CASSQEGTTRAHEQYF	TGCGCCAGCAGCCAAGAAGGGACAACGAGGGCCCACGAGCAGTACTTC
-	-	TRBV28	TRBJ1-1	CASSFHGNTEAFF	TGTGCCAGCAGTTTCCACGGGAACACTGAAGCTTTCTTT
-	-	TRBV7-8	TRBJ1-6	CASSLAPGGWGNSPLHF	TGTGCCAGCAGCTTAGCGCCGGGGGGCTGGGGGAATTCACCCCTCCACTTT
-	-	TRBV7-9	TRBJ1-1	CASSGAWGDPEAFF	TGTGCCAGCAGCGGGGCCTGGGGGGACCCTGAAGCTTTCTTT
TRBD1	-	TRBV28	TRBJ2-1	CASSMTGQGAAAVWNEQFF	TGTGCCAGCAGTATGACGGGACAGGGGGCGGCGGCAGTCTGGAATGAGCAGTTCTTC
TRBD2	once	TRBV3-1/TRBV3-2	TRBJ2-7	CASSQGSLGLADLRYEQYF	TGTGCCAGCAGCCAAGGGTCTTTGGGACTAGCGGACCTCCGTTACGAGCAGTACTTC
-	-	TRBV7-2	TRBJ2-7	CASSLVVSSYEQYF	TGTGCCAGCAGCTTAGTCGTATCCTCCTACGAGCAGTACTTC
TRBD1	-	TRBV6-5	TRBJ2-7	CASSSQGALPGEQYF	TGTGCCAGCAGTTCTCAGGGGGCGCTCCCCGGCGAGCAGTACTTC
-	-	TRBV11-2	TRBJ2-7	CASSYRAEQYF	TGTGCCAGCAGCTACAGGGCCGAGCAGTACTTC
TRBD1	-	TRBV9	TRBJ2-3	CASNRGTSTDTQYF	TGTGCCAGCAACAGGGGTACTAGCACAGATACGCAGTATTTT
-	-	TRBV27	TRBJ2-7	CASSLGGPPYEQYF	TGTGCCAGCAGCCTAGGGGGACCGCCCTACGAGCAGTACTTC
TRBD2	-	TRBV11-2	TRBJ2-5	CASSPRRTSGGETQYF	TGTGCCAGCAGCCCCCGAAGGACTAGCGGGGGAGAGACCCAGTACTTC
TRBD1	once	TRBV6-4	TRBJ1-3	CASRTGGRQDF	TGTGCCAGCAGGACAGGGGGACGGCAGGACTTT
-	-	TRBV11-2	TRBJ1-6	CASSLVFGEGNSPLHF	TGTGCCAGCAGCTTAGTATTCGGGGAAGGGAATTCACCCCTCCACTTT
-	-	TRBV14	TRBJ2-7	CARRLSSYEQYF	TGTGCCAGACGACTGAGCTCCTACGAGCAGTACTTC
TRBD2	-	TRBV2	TRBJ2-3	CASSVSGTRNAPDTQYF	TGTGCCAGCAGTGTTTCCGGGACTAGAAATGCCCCAGATACGCAGTATTTT
TRBD1	-	TRBV9	TRBJ2-7	CASSVGGTGAYEQYF	TGTGCCAGCAGCGTAGGGGGGACAGGGGCCTACGAGCAGTACTTC
-	-	TRBV9	TRBJ1-3	CASSVVADGLAGNTIYF	TGTGCCAGCAGCGTAGTCGCCGACGGACTCGCTGGAAACACCATATATTTT
-	-	TRBV28	TRBJ1-1	CASSLPPGAGNTEAFF	TGTGCCAGCAGTTTACCCCCAGGGGCGGGGAACACTGAAGCTTTCTTT
-	-	TRBV7-3	TRBJ2-2	CASRQGLNTGELFF	TGTGCCAGCAGGCAGGGGTTGAACACCGGGGAGCTGTTTTTT
-	-	TRBV29-1	TRBJ1-1	CSVVQTEAFF	TGCAGCGTTGTACAAACTGAAGCTTTCTTT
TRBD1	-	TRBV6-1	TRBJ2-5	CASSESTGGQETQYF	TGTGCCAGCAGTGAATCCACAGGGGGCCAAGAGACCCAGTACTTC
-	-	TRBV12-3/TRBV12-4	TRBJ2-7	CASSLGQDEQYF	TGTGCCAGCAGTTTAGGACAGGACGAGCAGTACTTC
-	once	TRBV12-3/TRBV12-4	TRBJ2-2	CASGAGNTGELFF	TGTGCCAGCGGAGCTGGGAACACCGGGGAGCTGTTTTTT
TRBD1	-	TRBV6-5	TRBJ1-5	CASSPDRGYQPQHF	TGTGCCAGCAGTCCCGACAGGGGATATCAGCCCCAGCATTTT
TRBD1	-	TRBV27	TRBJ2-7	CASRSGGDLYEQYF	TGTGCCAGCAGGTCAGGGGGCGATCTATACGAGCAGTACTTC
TRBD2	-	TRBV6-2/TRBV6-3	TRBJ2-1	CASSSGTSGRISYNEQFF	TGTGCCAGCAGCTCCGGGACTAGCGGGAGGATCTCCTACAATGAGCAGTTCTTC
TRBD2	-	TRBV6-5	TRBJ2-1	CASRLREGRYNEQFF	TGTGCCAGCAGACTCAGGGAGGGCCGGTACAATGAGCAGTTCTTC
TRBD1	-	TRBV9	TRBJ1-5	CASSPRQGSNQPQHF	TGTGCCAGCAGCCCCCGACAGGGTAGCAATCAGCCCCAGCATTTT
TRBD1	-	TRBV3-1/TRBV3-2	TRBJ1-4	CASSPGQGPATNEKLFF	TGTGCCAGCAGCCCCGGACAGGGTCCGGCAACTAATGAAAAACTGTTTTTT
TRBD1	-	TRBV27	TRBJ2-7	CASSSGQGRREQYF	TGTGCCAGCAGTTCGGGACAGGGAAGGCGCGAGCAGTACTTC
-	-	TRBV14	TRBJ2-3	CASSQVNTQYF	TGTGCCAGCAGCCAAGTAAATACGCAGTATTTT
-	-	TRBV5-1	TRBJ1-1	CASKQQGNTEAFF	TGCGCCAGCAAACAACAGGGAAACACTGAAGCTTTCTTT
-	-	TRBV19	TRBJ2-1	CASSIGSKLKFF	TGTGCCAGTAGTATAGGGAGTAAACTGAAGTTCTTC
TRBD2	many	TRBV4-2	TRBJ2-6	CASSQDGGAGANVLTF	TGTGCCAGCAGCCAAGATGGGGGGGCTGGGGCCAACGTCCTGACTTTC
-	-	TRBV5-1	TRBJ1-2	CASSLARGGDYGYTF	TGCGCCAGCAGCTTGGCCCGGGGAGGAGATTATGGCTACACCTTC
TRBD1	few	TRBV5-4	TRBJ2-7	CASSKGQGASFYEQYF	TGTGCCAGCAGCAAGGGACAGGGGGCCTCTTTCTACGAGCAGTACTTC
TRBD2	-	TRBV19	TRBJ2-1	CARPGTSSYNEQFF	TGTGCCAGGCCCGGGACTAGCTCCTACAATGAGCAGTTCTTC
-	-	TRBV18	TRBJ1-6	CASSPREANSPLHF	TGTGCCAGCTCACCCAGGGAAGCTAATTCACCCCTCCACTTT
-	-	TRBV19	TRBJ1-5	CASSLGRYQPQHF	TGTGCCAGTAGTTTGGGGCGGTATCAGCCCCAGCATTTT
-	-	TRBV4-2	TRBJ1-2	CASSQDLAGDYGYTF	TGTGCCAGCAGCCAAGACCTGGCGGGAGACTATGGCTACACCTTC
TRBD1	-	TRBV6-1	TRBJ2-3	CASSVQGADSTDTQYF	TGTGCCAGCAGTGTACAGGGGGCTGATAGCACAGATACGCAGTATTTT
TRBD1	-	TRBV6-2/TRBV6-3	TRBJ2-7	CASSYFEPGQGAHYF	TGTGCCAGCAGTTACTTCGAACCGGGACAGGGGGCTCACTACTTC
TRBD2	once	TRBV7-3	TRBJ2-5	CASSRGGRRETQYF	TGTGCCAGCAGCCGGGGGGGCCGGAGGGAGACCCAGTACTTC
TRBD1	-	TRBV28	TRBJ1-2	CASSYRGANYGYTF	TGTGCCAGCAGTTACAGGGGCGCTAACTATGGCTACACCTTC
-	-	TRBV30	TRBJ1-2	CAWSVSKQTMYTF	TGTGCCTGGAGTGTCTCCAAACAGACCATGTACACCTTC
TRBD1	-	TRBV7-9	TRBJ2-7	CASSRTGDEQYF	TGTGCCAGCAGCCGGACAGGCGACGAGCAGTACTTC
TRBD1	-	TRBV2	TRBJ1-2	CASRVQGAWSGYTF	TGTGCCAGCAGGGTTCAGGGGGCCTGGAGTGGCTACACCTTC
TRBD1	-	TRBV28	TRBJ2-7	CASRQQRRTGQGYPREQYF	TGTGCCAGCAGGCAACAGCGAAGGACGGGACAGGGCTACCCCCGAGAGCAGTACTTC
-	few	TRBV6-2/TRBV6-3	TRBJ1-2	CASSYSGPQGSGYTF	TGTGCCAGCAGTTACTCCGGACCCCAGGGCAGTGGCTACACCTTC